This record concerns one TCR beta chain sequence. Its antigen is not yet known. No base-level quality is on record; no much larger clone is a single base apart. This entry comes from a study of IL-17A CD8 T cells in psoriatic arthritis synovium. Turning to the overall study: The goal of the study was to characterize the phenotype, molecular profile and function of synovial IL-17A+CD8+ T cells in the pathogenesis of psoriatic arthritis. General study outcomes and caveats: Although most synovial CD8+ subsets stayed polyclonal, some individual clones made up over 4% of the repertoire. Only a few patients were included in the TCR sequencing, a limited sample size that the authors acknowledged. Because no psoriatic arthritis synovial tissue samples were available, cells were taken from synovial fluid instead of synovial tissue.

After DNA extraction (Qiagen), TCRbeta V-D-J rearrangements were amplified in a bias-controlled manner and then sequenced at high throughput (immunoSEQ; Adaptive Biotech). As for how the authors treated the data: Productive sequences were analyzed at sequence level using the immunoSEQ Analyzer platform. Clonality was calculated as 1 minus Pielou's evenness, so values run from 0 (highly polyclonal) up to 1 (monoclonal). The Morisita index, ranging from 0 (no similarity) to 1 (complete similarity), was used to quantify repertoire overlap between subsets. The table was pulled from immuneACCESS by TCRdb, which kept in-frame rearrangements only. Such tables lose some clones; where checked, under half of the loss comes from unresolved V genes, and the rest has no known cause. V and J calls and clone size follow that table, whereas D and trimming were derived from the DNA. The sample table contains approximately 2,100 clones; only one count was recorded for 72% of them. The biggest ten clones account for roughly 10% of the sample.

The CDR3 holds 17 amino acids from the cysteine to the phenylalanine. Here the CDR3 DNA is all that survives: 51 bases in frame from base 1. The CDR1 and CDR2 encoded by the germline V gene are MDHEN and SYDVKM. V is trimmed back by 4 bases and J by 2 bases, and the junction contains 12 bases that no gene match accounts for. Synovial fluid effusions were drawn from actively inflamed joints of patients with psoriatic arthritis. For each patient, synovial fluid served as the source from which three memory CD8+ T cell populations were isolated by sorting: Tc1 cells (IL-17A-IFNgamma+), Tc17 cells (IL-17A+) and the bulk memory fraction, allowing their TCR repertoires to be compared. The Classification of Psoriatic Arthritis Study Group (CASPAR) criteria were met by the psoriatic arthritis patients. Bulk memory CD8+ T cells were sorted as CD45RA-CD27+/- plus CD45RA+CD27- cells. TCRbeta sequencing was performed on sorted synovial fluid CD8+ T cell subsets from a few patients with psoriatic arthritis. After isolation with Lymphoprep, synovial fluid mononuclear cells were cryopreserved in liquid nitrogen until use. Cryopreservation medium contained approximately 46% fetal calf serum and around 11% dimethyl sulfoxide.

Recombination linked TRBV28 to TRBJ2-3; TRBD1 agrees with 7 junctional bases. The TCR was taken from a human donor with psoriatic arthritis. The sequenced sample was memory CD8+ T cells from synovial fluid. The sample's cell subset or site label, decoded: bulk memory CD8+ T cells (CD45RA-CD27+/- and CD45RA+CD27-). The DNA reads TGTGCCAGCAGTTCGGGACAGACCAAAAGTTACACAGATACGCAGTATTTT. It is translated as CASSSGQTKSYTDTQYF.